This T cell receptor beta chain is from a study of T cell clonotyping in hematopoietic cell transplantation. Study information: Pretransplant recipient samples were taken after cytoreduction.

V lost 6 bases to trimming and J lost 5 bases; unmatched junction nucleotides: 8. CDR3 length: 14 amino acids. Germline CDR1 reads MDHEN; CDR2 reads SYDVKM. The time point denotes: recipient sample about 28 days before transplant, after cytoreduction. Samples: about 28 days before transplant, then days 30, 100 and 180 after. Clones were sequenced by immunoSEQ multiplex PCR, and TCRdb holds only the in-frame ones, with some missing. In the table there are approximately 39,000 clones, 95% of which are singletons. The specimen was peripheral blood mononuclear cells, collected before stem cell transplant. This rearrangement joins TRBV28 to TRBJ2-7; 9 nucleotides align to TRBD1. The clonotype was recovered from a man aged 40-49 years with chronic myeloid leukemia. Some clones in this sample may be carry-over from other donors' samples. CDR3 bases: TGTGCCAGCAGGTTCTCGGGACAGGGCAACGAGCAGTACTTC. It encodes CASRFSGQGNEQYF.